These 3 T cell receptor beta chains were sequenced from one sample in a study of beta chain features in type 1 diabetes. Of the isolated RNA, all was reverse transcribed, and so the sequenced material was expressed TCRB transcripts. The table came from immunoSEQ multiplex PCR; TCRdb's copy has only in-frame clones and leaves some out. This sample carries about 320,000 clones, 12% to 15% of them seen once, and the ten largest clones take 5.5% to 7.5%. Sequenced sample: central memory CD4+ T cells from blood. These receptors were collected from a man aged 25 to 40 in good health.

The table lists this clone with a few counts. V is TRBV20-1 and J is TRBJ1-3; D ambiguous. With 6 bases removed from V and 3 bases from J, the gap between germline ends came to 6 bases. The CDR3 loop spans 11 amino acids. Germline CDR1 reads DFQATT; CDR2 reads SNEGSKA (reference sequence). In DNA form, the CDR3 reads TGCAGTGCGCTTAATGGAAACACCATATATTTT. Translated: CSALNGNTIYF.

The chain joins TRBV7-2 to TRBJ1-2; 7 nucleotides line up with TRBD1. The V gene end was trimmed by 2 bases and the J gene end by 6 bases; junction bases not matched to a gene: 15. This CDR3 has 17 residues. Germline values: CDR1 SGHTA, CDR2 FQGNSA. This CDR3 reads CASSLTPRTGVGDGYTF. The CDR3 nucleotides read TGTGCCAGCAGCTTAACCCCCCGCACAGGGGTCGGGGATGGCTACACCTTC.

This clone was observed a handful of times. The genes are TRBV11-3 and TRBJ2-5; TRBD2 matches 8 bases. Germline CDR1 is SGHNT and CDR2 is YENEEA. CDR3 length: 17 amino acids. With V trimmed by 5 bases and J by 0 bases, 11 bases remained unmatched. The CDR3 nucleotides are TGTGCCAGCAGCCCGCGGGGGGCGGCAGAGCACCAAGAGACCCAGTACTTC. Its protein is CASSPRGAAEHQETQYF. Filled out from reference TRBV11-3 and TRBJ2-5, the complete variable domain reads EAGVVQSPRYKIIEKKQPVAFWCNPISGHNTLYWYLQNLGQGPELLIRYENEEAVDDSQLPKDRFSAERLKGVDSTLKIQPAELGDSAVYLCASSPRGAAEHQETQYFGPGTRLLVL.